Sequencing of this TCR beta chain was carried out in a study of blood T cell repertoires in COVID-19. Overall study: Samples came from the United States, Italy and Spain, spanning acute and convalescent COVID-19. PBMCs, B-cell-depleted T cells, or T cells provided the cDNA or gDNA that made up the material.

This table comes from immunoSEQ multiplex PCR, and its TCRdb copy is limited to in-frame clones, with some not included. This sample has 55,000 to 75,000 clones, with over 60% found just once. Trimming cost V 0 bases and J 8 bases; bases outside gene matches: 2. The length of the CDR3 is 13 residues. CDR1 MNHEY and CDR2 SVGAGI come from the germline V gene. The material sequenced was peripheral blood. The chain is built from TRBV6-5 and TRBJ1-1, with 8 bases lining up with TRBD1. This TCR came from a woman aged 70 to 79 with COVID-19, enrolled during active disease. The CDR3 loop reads CASSYSRDREAFF. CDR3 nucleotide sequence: TGTGCCAGCAGTTACTCGAGGGACAGGGAAGCTTTCTTT.